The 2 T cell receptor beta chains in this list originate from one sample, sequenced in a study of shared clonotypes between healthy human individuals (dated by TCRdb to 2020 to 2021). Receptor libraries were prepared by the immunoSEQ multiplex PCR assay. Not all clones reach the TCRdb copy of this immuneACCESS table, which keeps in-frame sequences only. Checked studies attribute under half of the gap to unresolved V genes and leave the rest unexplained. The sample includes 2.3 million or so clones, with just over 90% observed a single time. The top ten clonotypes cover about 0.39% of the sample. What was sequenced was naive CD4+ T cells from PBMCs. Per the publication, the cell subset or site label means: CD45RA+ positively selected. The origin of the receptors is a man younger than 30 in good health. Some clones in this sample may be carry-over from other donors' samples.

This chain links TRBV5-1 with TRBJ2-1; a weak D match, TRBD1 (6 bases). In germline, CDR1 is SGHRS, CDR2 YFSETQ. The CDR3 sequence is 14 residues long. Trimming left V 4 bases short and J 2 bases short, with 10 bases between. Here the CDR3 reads CASSVTGTYNEQFF. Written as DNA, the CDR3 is TGCGCCAGCAGCGTAACAGGGACCTACAATGAGCAGTTCTTC.

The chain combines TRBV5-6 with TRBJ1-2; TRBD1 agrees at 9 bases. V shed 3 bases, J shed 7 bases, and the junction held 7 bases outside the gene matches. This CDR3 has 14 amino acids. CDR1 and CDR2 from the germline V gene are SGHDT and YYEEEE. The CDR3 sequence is CASSWDRAVPGYTF. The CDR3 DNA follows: TGTGCCAGCAGCTGGGACAGGGCCGTGCCTGGCTACACCTTC. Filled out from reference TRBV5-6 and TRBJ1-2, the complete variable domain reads DAGVTQSPTHLIKTRGQQVTLRCSPKSGHDTVSWYQQALGQGPQFIFQYYEEEERQRGNFPDRFSGHQFPNYSSELNVNALLLGDSALYLCASSWDRAVPGYTFGSGTRLTVV.